This T cell receptor (beta chain) was sequenced for a study of blood T cell repertoires in COVID-19. Study-level background: Sites in the United States, Italy and Spain provided acute and convalescent COVID-19 samples. Sources were T cells, B-cell-depleted T cells, or PBMCs; the material itself was cDNA or gDNA.

With 2 bases removed from V and 1 base from J, the gap between germline ends came to 6 bases. The CDR3 is 14 amino acids. CDR1 is ENHRY and CDR2 is SYGVKD in the germline V gene. Original processing notes: Quantification of nucleated cells was approximated via reference gene primer amplification. Clones were read by immunoSEQ multiplex PCR, and TCRdb kept only the in-frame ones, dropping some. V and J calls and clone size are copied from that table; D and trimming were computed from the DNA. Of over 80,000 clones listed, roughly 90% are singletons. Sequencing was done on a sample of peripheral blood. This TCR was recovered from a man in his sixties with acute or convalescent COVID-19. J is TRBJ1-5 and V is TRBV10-3; weak D call: TRBD1 (5 bases). Written as DNA, the CDR3 is TGTGCCATCAGTGAGCGGACAAGCAATCAGCCCCAGCATTTT. It yields the protein CAISERTSNQPQHF.